A single sample is the source of the 3 T cell receptor beta chains below, sequenced in a study of blood T cell repertoires in COVID-19. Only in-frame clones appear in the TCRdb table, and some are missing; sequencing was by immunoSEQ multiplex PCR. This sample has about 67,000 clones, with approximately 88% found just once. What was sequenced was peripheral blood. Receptors originate from a woman over 75 with acute or convalescent COVID-19.

The chain carries TRBV6-2 or TRBV6-3 and TRBJ2-3; 13 bases align to TRBD2. The V segment lost 6 bases and the J segment 5 bases; nucleotides outside the gene matches: 11. Germline assignment: CDR1 MNHEY and CDR2 SVGEGT. This CDR3 contains 17 residues. The chain's CDR3 is CASSPGTSGIMGDTQYF. The CDR3 nucleotides are TGTGCCAGCAGCCCCGGGACTAGCGGGATAATGGGAGATACGCAGTATTTT.

V usage is TRBV7-6 and J usage is TRBJ2-7, with 9 bases matching TRBD1. The germline V gene has CDR1 SGHVS and CDR2 FNYEAQ. Trimming at V came to 0 bases and at J to 6 bases, leaving 6 bases not matched to a gene. This CDR3 is 15 amino acids long. DNA for the CDR3: TGTGCCAGCAGCTTAGCTGGGACAGGGCTCTCCGAGCAGTACTTC. Its protein is CASSLAGTGLSEQYF.

V gene TRBV27 combines with J gene TRBJ1-1, with TRBD1 identical over 7 bases. V dropped 3 bases and J dropped 2; count of bases not matched to a gene: 9. This CDR3 is built from 16 residues. Germline V gene lookup returns CDR1 MNHEY and CDR2 SMNVEV (reference sequence). The CDR3 region has the DNA TGTGCCAGCAGTTTTACTCCGGGACAGCAAAACACTGAAGCTTTCTTT. Translating gives CASSFTPGQQNTEAFF.